Described below is a single T cell receptor (beta chain) sequence and its context. Its antigen is not known. The assay was immunoSEQ multiplex PCR, and TCRdb's table has in-frame clones only and misses some. The sample has about 29,000 clones, approximately 89% seen once. These data are taken from a study of T cells in narcolepsy. Across the whole study: Donors had narcolepsy type 1 or type 2, or were healthy controls. Study observations and caveats: Comparing one patient's CSF and blood CD4+ clonotypes highlighted HCRT- and TRIB2-specific autoreactive clonotypes. Blood of same and different patients, but not healthy controls, reportedly held recurring autoreactive clonotypes.

V was cut by 4 bases and J by 6 bases, with 20 bases left in between. In germline, CDR1 is SGDLS, CDR2 YYNGEE. The CDR3 covers 16 residues. Sample: memory (CD45RA-) CD4+ T cells from blood. The chain combines TRBV9 with TRBJ2-1; D possibly corresponds to TRBD2 (7 bases). The receptor's source is a human donor in good health. DNA for the CDR3: TGTGCCAGCAGCCCCGGAAGTTCGGGGGGCCTCAATGAGCAGTTCTTC. Protein product: CASSPGSSGGLNEQFF.